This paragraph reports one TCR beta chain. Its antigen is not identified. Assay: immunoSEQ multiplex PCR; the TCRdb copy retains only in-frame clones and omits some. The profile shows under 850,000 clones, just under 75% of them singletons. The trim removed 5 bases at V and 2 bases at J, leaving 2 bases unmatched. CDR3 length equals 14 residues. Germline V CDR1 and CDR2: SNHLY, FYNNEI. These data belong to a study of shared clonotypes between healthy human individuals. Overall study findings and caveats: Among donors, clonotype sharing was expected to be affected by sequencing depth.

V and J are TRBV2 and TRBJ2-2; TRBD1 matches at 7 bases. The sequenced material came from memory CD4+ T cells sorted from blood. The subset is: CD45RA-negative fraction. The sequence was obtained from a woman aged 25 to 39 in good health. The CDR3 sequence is CASSNRGNTGELFF. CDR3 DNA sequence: TGTGCCAGCAGTAACAGGGGAAACACCGGGGAGCTGTTTTTT.